Listed below are T cell receptor beta chains from one sample, sequenced in a study of tumor and adjacent non-tumor tissue in lung cancer. Each CDR3 protein is one row after TCRdb ran MiXCR on the multiplex PCR reads. There are approximately 100,000 distinct CDR3 sequences in the sample; roughly two thirds occur only once, and around 19% lies in the top ten. The sample consisted of distant non-tumor lung tissue. The receptors originated from a man aged 60-69 years with non-small cell lung cancer. Each CDR3 is given with its conserved first and last residue. The D gene is left open where the match is weak. A clone size is listed for some rows: how often the clone was seen (once, few, many), or a class if it is expanded.

cdr3_nt	cdr3_aa	clone_size	j_call	v_call	d_call
TGTGCCAGCAGCTTTGGGACCGGGACAGGGGGTGACAATGGCTACACCTTC	CASSFGTGTGGDNGYTF	many	TRBJ1-2	TRBV5-6	TRBD1
TGTGCCAGCAGCTTGGGCCCGGGGCGGAGGGAGACCCAGTACTTC	CASSLGPGRRETQYF	NA	TRBJ2-5	TRBV7-9	NA
TGTGCCAGCAGCTTGGGGGGACAGGGTTTTGGGAGTGATCAGCCCCAGCATTTT	CASSLGGQGFGSDQPQHF	many	TRBJ1-5	TRBV5-4	TRBD1
TGTGCCAGCAGTGCCCTAGATAAGAACTATGGCTACACCTTC	CASSALDKNYGYTF	few	TRBJ1-2	TRBV25-1	NA
TGCAGTGCTAGAGATCTACCTTACAATGAGCAGTTCTTC	CSARDLPYNEQFF	NA	TRBJ2-1	TRBV20-1	NA
TGTGCCAGCAGCTCAAGGGGATATGAGCAGTTCTTC	CASSSRGYEQFF	NA	TRBJ2-1	TRBV11-1	NA
TGTGCCAGCAGCTTAGACCGCTTTCCCGGGGAGCTGTTTTTT	CASSLDRFPGELFF	medium-sized	TRBJ2-2	TRBV11-2	NA
TGTGCCAGCAGTGAATCCACGCAGGGGCGAGCTTTCTTT	CASSESTQGRAFF	few	TRBJ1-1	TRBV2	NA
TGTGCCAGCAGCCTCCCTGACGACTCCGAGCAGTATTTC	CASSLPDDSEQYF	NA	TRBJ2-7	TRBV7-9	NA
TGTGCCAGCAGTGAAGCGCGAGGCCCCAATTCACCCCTCCACTTT	CASSEARGPNSPLHF	many	TRBJ1-6	TRBV6-1	NA
TGCAGTGCCTCGTTGGTAGCCGGTAATAAAAAACTGTTTTTT	CSASLVAGNKKLFF	NA	TRBJ1-4	TRBV20-1	NA
TGCAGCGTGAAGAGGGGGACTAGCGGTAGAGGGGGTGAGCAGTTCTTC	CSVKRGTSGRGGEQFF	NA	TRBJ2-1	TRBV29-1	TRBD2
TGTGCCATCAGTGAGAACTCAGGGCATGAGCAATTCTTC	CAISENSGHEQFF	NA	TRBJ2-1	TRBV10-3	NA
TGTGCCAGCAGTCATAACAGGGGACATACGGGAGATATCAGAAAGACCCAGTACTTC	CASSHNRGHTGDIRKTQYF	NA	TRBJ2-5	TRBV12-3/TRBV12-4	NA
TGCAGTGCTAGAGATGCCCCGGGGGCAGGGGACACTGAAGCTTTCTTT	CSARDAPGAGDTEAFF	NA	TRBJ1-1	TRBV20-1	NA
TGTGCCAGTCGTAGCCAAGCGGATACAGATACGCAGTATTTT	CASRSQADTDTQYF	NA	TRBJ2-3	TRBV5-4	NA
TGCGCCAGCAGCCAAGATCATTCCTCCGGGCTTGGAAACACCATATATTTT	CASSQDHSSGLGNTIYF	many	TRBJ1-3	TRBV4-3	NA
TGTGTCAGCGCTGTACAGGGAGATACGCTGTATTTT	CVSAVQGDTLYF	NA	TRBJ2-3	TRBV6-1	NA
TGCAGCGTTGGAAGACAGGGGTCCCACGAGGAGTACTTC	CSVGRQGSHEEYF	NA	TRBJ2-7	TRBV29-1	TRBD1
TGTGCCAGCAGTGCGTTAGCGGGAGGTATCTTGTGGTACTTC	CASSALAGGILWYF	many	TRBJ2-7	TRBV28	TRBD2
TGTGCCGTTGGCAGGGCCGATTCACCCCTCCACTTT	CAVGRADSPLHF	few	TRBJ1-6	TRBV2	NA
TGTGCAAGCAGCGTAGGACCAAGCACCGGGGAGCCGTTTTTT	CASSVGPSTGEPFF	NA	TRBJ2-2	TRBV5-6	NA
TGCGCCAGCCGCCCGGACGGATTCCTTGGTGAGCAGTTCTTC	CASRPDGFLGEQFF	NA	TRBJ2-1	TRBV5-1	NA
TGTGCCAGCACCTTAGTCCGTGGCTTCTATAATTCACCCCTCCACTTT	CASTLVRGFYNSPLHF	NA	TRBJ1-6	TRBV7-9	NA
TGTGCCAGCAGAAGAGGAAACACCATATATTTT	CASRRGNTIYF	once	TRBJ1-3	TRBV6-2/TRBV6-3	NA
TGTGCCAGCAGGGCACGCCAGACGCCAGCGGGAGTGGGCACAGATACGCAGTATTTT	CASRARQTPAGVGTDTQYF	NA	TRBJ2-3	TRBV6-2/TRBV6-3	TRBD2
TGTGCCAGCAGTTACGGGTGGGGTAATACGCAGTATTTT	CASSYGWGNTQYF	many	TRBJ2-3	TRBV6-6	NA
TGTGCCAGCAGTGAAGGGGAGGCTTACAATGAGCAGTCCTTC	CASSEGEAYNEQSF	NA	TRBJ2-1	TRBV2	NA
TGTGCCAGCAGCTCTGACAGGGCCGGGGAGCTGTTTTTT	CASSSDRAGELFF	many	TRBJ2-2	TRBV7-3	TRBD1
TGTGCCAGCAGTCAATTGGGACAGGGAGGCAATCAGCCCCAGCATTTT	CASSQLGQGGNQPQHF	many	TRBJ1-5	TRBV28	TRBD1
TGTGCCAGCAGCTTAGTCCTAGCGAACACTGAAGCTTTCTTT	CASSLVLANTEAFF	NA	TRBJ1-1	TRBV7-9	NA
TGTGCCAGTACTCGCACCACAGGGACAGAGCCGAACGCTGAAGCTTTCTTT	CASTRTTGTEPNAEAFF	once	TRBJ1-1	TRBV12-3/TRBV12-4	TRBD1
TGCGCCAGCAGCTTACGGCTAGCGGGAGGGCGCCGCACCGGGGAGCTGTTTTTT	CASSLRLAGGRRTGELFF	NA	TRBJ2-2	TRBV5-1	TRBD2
TGTGCCAACAGTTACTCGTGGCAGCCCTCGGATGGCTACAACTTC	CANSYSWQPSDGYNF	NA	TRBJ1-2	TRBV6-2/TRBV6-3	NA
TGCGCCAGCAGCCAAGATATGGGGAGCAATCAGCCCCAGCATTTT	CASSQDMGSNQPQHF	many	TRBJ1-5	TRBV4-1	NA
TGTGCCAGCATCTACCGGGCTCCGGGTGAGCAGTTCTTC	CASIYRAPGEQFF	many	TRBJ2-1	TRBV6-1	NA
TGTGCCAGCAGCCCCGAGGGGGGGCTGGGGAAAAATGAGCAGTTCTTC	CASSPEGGLGKNEQFF	NA	TRBJ2-1	TRBV11-3	NA
TGTTCCAGCAGCTATAGCCTCGGGACAGGGGCCGCAAAACTGTTTTTT	CSSSYSLGTGAAKLFF	NA	TRBJ1-4	TRBV6-5	TRBD1
TGCGCCACAACGGGGACTAGCGGGACAACCTACGAGCAGTACTTC	CATTGTSGTTYEQYF	NA	TRBJ2-7	TRBV10-2	TRBD2
TGTGTCAGCAGATTTAGGGCCTCTTCGTATGAAGCTTTCTTT	CVSRFRASSYEAFF	once	TRBJ1-1	TRBV12-3/TRBV12-4	NA
TGCGCCAGCAGCCAAGATTCTTTCGACTATGGCTACGCCTTC	CASSQDSFDYGYAF	NA	TRBJ1-2	TRBV4-1	NA
TGCAGTGCTAGATGGGGTGGTGTTGAGCAGTCCTTC	CSARWGGVEQSF	NA	TRBJ2-1	TRBV20-1	NA
TGTGCCAGTAGCTTACAGCGGGCGGCTAATGAAAAACTGTTTTTT	CASSLQRAANEKLFF	NA	TRBJ1-4	TRBV5-5	NA
TGCGCCAGCACCGGGACTAGCGGGAGAAGGGCCAATACGCAGTATTTT	CASTGTSGRRANTQYF	few	TRBJ2-3	TRBV5-1	TRBD2
TGTGCCAGCAGTTTAAGCCGCAACGAGCAGTACTTC	CASSLSRNEQYF	many	TRBJ2-7	TRBV6-9	NA
TGTGCCAGCAGCTTGGAAGGACTAGCGGTAGCCAAAAACATTCAGTACTTC	CASSLEGLAVAKNIQYF	NA	TRBJ2-4	TRBV5-4	TRBD2
TGTGCCAGCAGTTATAATCGGGCAGGGGAGAATGGAAACACCATATATTTT	CASSYNRAGENGNTIYF	many	TRBJ1-3	TRBV6-6	NA
TGTGTCAGCGGCTCGGGACTAGCGGGAGCGACGAACACCGGGGGGCTGTTTTTT	CVSGSGLAGATNTGGLFF	NA	TRBJ2-2	TRBV11-2	TRBD2
TGTGTCAGCAGCAAAGGACTTACAGGGGTTAACAACTATGGCTACACCTTC	CVSSKGLTGVNNYGYTF	NA	TRBJ1-2	TRBV21-1	NA
TGTGCTAGTGGCCCCCGGCTAACGGGAGTTAATGAGCAGTTCTTC	CASGPRLTGVNEQFF	NA	TRBJ2-1	TRBV12-5	NA
TGTGCCAGCAGCTTGACACCTTCTAGCGCAGATGCGCAGTATTTT	CASSLTPSSADAQYF	NA	TRBJ2-3	TRBV5-6	NA
TGTGCCAGCAGCTTAGATCCTAGGAACTCCTACAATGAGCAGCTCTTC	CASSLDPRNSYNEQLF	NA	TRBJ2-1	TRBV11-3	NA
TGCAGTGTTAGAGCTAGCGGGGGGGCCGGTGGAACAGATACGCAGTATTTT	CSVRASGGAGGTDTQYF	once	TRBJ2-3	TRBV20-1	TRBD2
TGCGCCAGCAGCCAACCGGGACTAGCGGGGACCACAGATACGCAGTATTTT	CASSQPGLAGTTDTQYF	NA	TRBJ2-3	TRBV4-1	TRBD2
TGTGCCAGCAGCTTAAGCACCGGGATTGGCAAAGATATGCAGTATTTT	CASSLSTGIGKDMQYF	NA	TRBJ2-3	TRBV11-3	NA
TGTGCCAGCAGCGTATTAGCGGGAGAGTACACCGGGGAGCTGTTTTTT	CASSVLAGEYTGELFF	medium-sized	TRBJ2-2	TRBV11-2	TRBD2
TGTGCCAGCAGCTGGCAAGAGACAGGGTCCTACGAGCAGTACTTC	CASSWQETGSYEQYF	many	TRBJ2-7	TRBV12-3/TRBV12-4	TRBD1
TGTGCCAGCGGCTTTCTAGCGGGTAATGAGCAGTTCTTC	CASGFLAGNEQFF	few	TRBJ2-1	TRBV11-3	TRBD2
TGTGCCAACAGCTCGGGACTACCGGGAGCGACGACCACCGGGGAGCTGTTTTTT	CANSSGLPGATTTGELFF	NA	TRBJ2-2	TRBV11-2	TRBD2
TGCGCCAGCAGCTTGCCCCAAACGGCCGGGGAGCTGTTTTTT	CASSLPQTAGELFF	NA	TRBJ2-2	TRBV5-1	NA